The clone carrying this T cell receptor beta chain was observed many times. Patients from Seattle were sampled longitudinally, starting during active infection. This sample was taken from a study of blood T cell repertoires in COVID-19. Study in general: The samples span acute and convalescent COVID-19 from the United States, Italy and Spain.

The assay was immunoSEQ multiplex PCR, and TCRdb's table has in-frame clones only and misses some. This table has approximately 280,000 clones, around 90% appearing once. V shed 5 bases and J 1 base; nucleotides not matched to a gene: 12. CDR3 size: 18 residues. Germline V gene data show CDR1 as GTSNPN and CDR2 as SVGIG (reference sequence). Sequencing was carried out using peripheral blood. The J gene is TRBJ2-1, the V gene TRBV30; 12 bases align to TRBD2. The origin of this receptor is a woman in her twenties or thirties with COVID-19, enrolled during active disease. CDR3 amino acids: CAWAQTSGSQVSYNEQFF. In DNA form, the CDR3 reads TGTGCCTGGGCCCAGACTAGCGGGAGCCAAGTTTCCTACAATGAGCAGTTCTTC.